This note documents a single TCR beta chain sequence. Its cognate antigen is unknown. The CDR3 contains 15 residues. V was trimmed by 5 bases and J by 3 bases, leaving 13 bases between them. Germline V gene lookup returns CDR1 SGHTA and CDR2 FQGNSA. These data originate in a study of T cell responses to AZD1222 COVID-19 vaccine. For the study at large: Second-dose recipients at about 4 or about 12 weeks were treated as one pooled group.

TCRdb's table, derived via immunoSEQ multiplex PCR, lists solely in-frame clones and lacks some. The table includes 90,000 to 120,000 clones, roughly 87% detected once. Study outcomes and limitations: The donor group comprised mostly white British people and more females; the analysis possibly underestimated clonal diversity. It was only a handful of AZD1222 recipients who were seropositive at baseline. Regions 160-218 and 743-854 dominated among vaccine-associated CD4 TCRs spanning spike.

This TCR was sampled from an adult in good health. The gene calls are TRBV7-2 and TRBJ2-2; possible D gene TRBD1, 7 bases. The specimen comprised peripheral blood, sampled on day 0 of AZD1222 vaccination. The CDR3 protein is CASSRGTEYTGELFF. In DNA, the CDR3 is TGTGCCAGCAGCCGGGGGACAGAGTACACCGGGGAGCTGTTTTTT.